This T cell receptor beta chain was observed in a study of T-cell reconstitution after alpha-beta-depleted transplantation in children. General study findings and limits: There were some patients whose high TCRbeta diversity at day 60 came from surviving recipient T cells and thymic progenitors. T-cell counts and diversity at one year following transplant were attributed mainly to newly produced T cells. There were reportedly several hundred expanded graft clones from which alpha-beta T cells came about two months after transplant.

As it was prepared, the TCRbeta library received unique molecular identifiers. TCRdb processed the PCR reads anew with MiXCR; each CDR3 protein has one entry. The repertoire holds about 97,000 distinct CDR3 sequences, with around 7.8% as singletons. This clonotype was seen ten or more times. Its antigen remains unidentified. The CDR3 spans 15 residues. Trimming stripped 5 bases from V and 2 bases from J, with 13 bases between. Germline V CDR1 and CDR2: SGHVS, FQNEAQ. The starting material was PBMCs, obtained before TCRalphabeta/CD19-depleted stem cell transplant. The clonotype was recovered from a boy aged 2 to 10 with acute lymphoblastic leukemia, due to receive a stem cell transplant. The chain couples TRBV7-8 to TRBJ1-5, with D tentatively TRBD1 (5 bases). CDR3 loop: CASSVGGAGNQPQHF. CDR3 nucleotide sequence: TGTGCCAGCAGCGTTGGTGGGGCCGGCAATCAGCCCCAGCATTTT.